This T cell receptor (beta chain) was profiled in a study of T-cell reconstitution after alpha-beta-depleted transplantation in children. The length of the CDR3 is 16 residues. V was clipped by 3 bases and J by 5 bases, with 18 bases between them. Germline V CDR1 and CDR2: SGHRS, YFSETQ. Turning to this clonotype: Antigen specificity is unknown. A much larger clone sits a single nucleotide away, making a read error possible.

General study points: From newly produced T cells came most of the T-cell counts and diversity one year after transplant. The study reportedly traced alpha-beta T cells about two months after transplant to several hundred expanded graft clones.

Unique molecular identifiers were incorporated during preparation of the TCRbeta library. TCRdb reanalysed the PCR reads using MiXCR and keeps one entry per CDR3 protein. This sample carries hundreds of thousands of distinct CDR3 sequences, around 14% of them seen once, and the ten largest clones take around 0.76%. The origin of this receptor is a girl aged 2-15 years with congenital amegakaryocytic thrombocytopenia, due to receive a stem cell transplant. Specimen: PBMCs, collected before TCRalphabeta/CD19-depleted stem cell transplant. The chain is built from TRBV5-1 and TRBJ2-1; no clear D gene. The CDR3 coding sequence is TGCGCCAGCAGCTGCACCTCTACCCTCCTTAACAATGAGCAGTTCTTC. Amino acids: CASSCTSTLLNNEQFF.